Listed below are T cell receptor beta chains from one sample, sequenced in a study of technical replicates of blood from several donors. Using immunoSEQ multiplex PCR, the repertoire was profiled, and TCRdb retains in-frame clones only, with some absent. This sample has 100,000 or so clones, with approximately 94% found just once. The sequenced sample was T cells isolated from PBMCs. The receptors shown here come from a human donor in good health. Each CDR3 is given with its conserved first and last residue. A D gene is named only where the DNA matches it firmly. Some rows mark clone size as missing; the rest say once, few, many or name a class of expanded clone.

v_call: TRBV10-1
cdr3_length: 15
clone_size: .
d_call: .
j_call: TRBJ1-1
cdr3_nt: TGCGCCAGCAGTGAGTCGAAGGGAGGGGTGGCTGAAGCTTTCTTT
cdr3_aa: CASSESKGGVAEAFF

v_call: TRBV6-4
cdr3_length: 17
clone_size: .
d_call: TRBD2
j_call: TRBJ2-2
cdr3_nt: TGTGCCAGCAGTGGCACACCCGGACTAGCGGTTACCGGGGAGCTGTTTTTT
cdr3_aa: CASSGTPGLAVTGELFF

v_call: TRBV4-2
cdr3_length: 16
clone_size: .
d_call: TRBD1
j_call: TRBJ1-1
cdr3_nt: TGTGCCAGCAGCCAAGATCTTGTAACAGGGGACACTGAAGCTTTCTTT
cdr3_aa: CASSQDLVTGDTEAFF

v_call: TRBV11-2
cdr3_length: 18
clone_size: .
d_call: TRBD2
j_call: TRBJ2-3
cdr3_nt: TGTGCCAGCAGCCCCGGACGACTAGCGACAGCTAGCACAGATACGCAGTATTTT
cdr3_aa: CASSPGRLATASTDTQYF

v_call: TRBV5-6
cdr3_length: 15
clone_size: once
d_call: .
j_call: TRBJ1-1
cdr3_nt: TGTGCCAGCAGCTTGGGACAGGACAGGAACACTGAAGCTTTCTTT
cdr3_aa: CASSLGQDRNTEAFF

v_call: TRBV29-1
cdr3_length: 13
clone_size: .
d_call: TRBD2
j_call: TRBJ2-3
cdr3_nt: TGCAGCGTTCGGACTAGCGCGACAGATACGCAGTATTTT
cdr3_aa: CSVRTSATDTQYF

v_call: TRBV28
cdr3_length: 15
clone_size: .
d_call: TRBD1
j_call: TRBJ2-1
cdr3_nt: TGTGCCAGCAGTTCCGGGACAGGATCCTACAATGAGCAGTTCTTC
cdr3_aa: CASSSGTGSYNEQFF

v_call: TRBV7-6
cdr3_length: 17
clone_size: .
d_call: TRBD1
j_call: TRBJ2-1
cdr3_nt: TGTGCCAGCAGCTCCTCTCACCGGGACAGTCCCTACAATGAGCAGTTCTTC
cdr3_aa: CASSSSHRDSPYNEQFF

v_call: TRBV5-1
cdr3_length: 15
clone_size: .
d_call: TRBD1
j_call: TRBJ1-4
cdr3_nt: TGCGCCAGCAGCTTTACAGGGGCAACTAATGAAAAACTGTTTTTT
cdr3_aa: CASSFTGATNEKLFF

v_call: TRBV7-2
cdr3_length: 16
clone_size: .
d_call: .
j_call: TRBJ2-5
cdr3_nt: TGTGCCAGCAGCTCGGTTACAGGTGGCACTGCTGAGACCCAGTACTTC
cdr3_aa: CASSSVTGGTAETQYF

v_call: TRBV19
cdr3_length: 14
clone_size: .
d_call: TRBD1
j_call: TRBJ1-1
cdr3_nt: TGTGCCAGTAGTAACAGGGGACGACTCACTGAAGCTTTCTTT
cdr3_aa: CASSNRGRLTEAFF

v_call: TRBV6-5
cdr3_length: 15
clone_size: .
d_call: TRBD2
j_call: TRBJ2-3
cdr3_nt: TGTGCCAGCAGTTCTAGCGGGGGCATCACAGATACGCAGTATTTT
cdr3_aa: CASSSSGGITDTQYF

v_call: TRBV2
cdr3_length: 12
clone_size: .
d_call: TRBD2
j_call: TRBJ2-7
cdr3_nt: TGTGCCTGCCGACTAGCGGCCTACGAGCAGTACTTC
cdr3_aa: CACRLAAYEQYF

v_call: TRBV5-6
cdr3_length: 15
clone_size: .
d_call: TRBD1
j_call: TRBJ2-3
cdr3_nt: TGTGCCAGCAGCTTGGGAGGGGGCAGCACAGATACGCAGTATTTT
cdr3_aa: CASSLGGGSTDTQYF

v_call: TRBV15
cdr3_length: 13
clone_size: .
d_call: .
j_call: TRBJ1-1
cdr3_nt: TGTGCCACCAGTACTGTTTTCAACACTGAAGCTTTCTTT
cdr3_aa: CATSTVFNTEAFF

v_call: TRBV28
cdr3_length: 13
clone_size: once
d_call: TRBD1
j_call: TRBJ2-7
cdr3_nt: TGTGCCACCACCGGGACAGGGTCCTACGAGCAGTACTTC
cdr3_aa: CATTGTGSYEQYF

v_call: TRBV27
cdr3_length: 16
clone_size: .
d_call: TRBD2
j_call: TRBJ2-5
cdr3_nt: TGTGCCAGCAGTTTATTAGCGGGGGGACTCCAAGAGACCCAGTACTTC
cdr3_aa: CASSLLAGGLQETQYF

v_call: TRBV27
cdr3_length: 16
clone_size: .
d_call: TRBD2
j_call: TRBJ2-3
cdr3_nt: TGTGCCAGCAGTGCGATAGCGGGAGTGCTCACAGATACGCAGTATTTT
cdr3_aa: CASSAIAGVLTDTQYF

v_call: TRBV6-6
cdr3_length: 15
clone_size: .
d_call: TRBD1
j_call: TRBJ2-1
cdr3_nt: TGTGCCAGCAGGACCGACAGGGCCCCCTACAATGAGCAGTTCTTC
cdr3_aa: CASRTDRAPYNEQFF

v_call: TRBV28
cdr3_length: 13
clone_size: .
d_call: .
j_call: TRBJ1-1
cdr3_nt: TGTGCCAGCAATCCGGGGATGAACACTGAAGCTTTCTTT
cdr3_aa: CASNPGMNTEAFF

v_call: TRBV19
cdr3_length: 12
clone_size: .
d_call: .
j_call: TRBJ1-1
cdr3_nt: TGTGCCAGTACCATAGGGGCCGGTGAGGCTTTCTTT
cdr3_aa: CASTIGAGEAFF

v_call: TRBV10-3
cdr3_length: 17
clone_size: .
d_call: .
j_call: TRBJ2-5
cdr3_nt: TGTGCCATCAGTGAGTCAGCCGCCTGGGGGGGCCGTGAGACCCAGTACTTC
cdr3_aa: CAISESAAWGGRETQYF

v_call: TRBV15
cdr3_length: 11
clone_size: .
d_call: .
j_call: TRBJ2-5
cdr3_nt: TGTGCCACCGCCGCAGGGGAGACCCAGTACTTC
cdr3_aa: CATAAGETQYF

v_call: TRBV28
cdr3_length: 12
clone_size: .
d_call: .
j_call: TRBJ2-7
cdr3_nt: TGTGCCAGCAGGGACAGAGCCTACGAGCAGTACTTC
cdr3_aa: CASRDRAYEQYF

v_call: TRBV6-6
cdr3_length: 14
clone_size: .
d_call: .
j_call: TRBJ1-1
cdr3_nt: TGTGCCAGCAGTTTCCAGACAGGGAACACTGAAGCTTTCTTT
cdr3_aa: CASSFQTGNTEAFF

v_call: TRBV19
cdr3_length: 17
clone_size: .
d_call: TRBD2
j_call: TRBJ2-1
cdr3_nt: TGTGCCAGTAGACCCAACGGACTAGCGGACTTCTACAATGAGCAGTTCTTC
cdr3_aa: CASRPNGLADFYNEQFF

v_call: TRBV6-1
cdr3_length: 15
clone_size: .
d_call: TRBD1
j_call: TRBJ1-3
cdr3_nt: TGTGCCAGCAGTGTTCGGGACAGCTCTGGAAACACCATATATTTT
cdr3_aa: CASSVRDSSGNTIYF

v_call: TRBV6-5
cdr3_length: 16
clone_size: few
d_call: .
j_call: TRBJ1-5
cdr3_nt: TGTGCCAGCAGTTACTCTGCGGGGTTTGGCAATCAGCCCCAGCATTTT
cdr3_aa: CASSYSAGFGNQPQHF

v_call: TRBV12-5
cdr3_length: 15
clone_size: .
d_call: .
j_call: TRBJ1-2
cdr3_nt: TGTGCTAGTGGTTTGGGAAGTAGAATACAGATTGGCTACACCTTC
cdr3_aa: CASGLGSRIQIGYTF

v_call: TRBV14
cdr3_length: 12
clone_size: .
d_call: .
j_call: TRBJ2-1
cdr3_nt: TGTGCCAGCAGCCATTCGGGCAATGAGCAGTTCTTC
cdr3_aa: CASSHSGNEQFF

v_call: TRBV15
cdr3_length: 14
clone_size: .
d_call: .
j_call: TRBJ2-3
cdr3_nt: TGTGCCACCACCCCGACAGGAGTGTCCGATACGCAGTATTTT
cdr3_aa: CATTPTGVSDTQYF

v_call: TRBV27
cdr3_length: 14
clone_size: .
d_call: TRBD1
j_call: TRBJ2-1
cdr3_nt: TGTGCCAGCAGCTGGACAGGGGAAGACAATGAGCAGTTCTTC
cdr3_aa: CASSWTGEDNEQFF

v_call: TRBV7-3
cdr3_length: 15
clone_size: .
d_call: .
j_call: TRBJ2-6
cdr3_nt: TGTGCCAGCAGCTTCAGGTCCTCTGGGGCCAACGTCCTGACTTTC
cdr3_aa: CASSFRSSGANVLTF

v_call: TRBV28
cdr3_length: 19
clone_size: .
d_call: TRBD2
j_call: TRBJ2-1
cdr3_nt: TGTGCCAGCAGTTTAAGTAGTCTAGCGGTCAGGAGCTCCTACAATGAGCAGTTCTTC
cdr3_aa: CASSLSSLAVRSSYNEQFF

v_call: TRBV10-3
cdr3_length: 12
clone_size: .
d_call: TRBD1
j_call: TRBJ1-1
cdr3_nt: TGTGCCATCTCGCCGGGACAGGGTTTCGCTTTCTTT
cdr3_aa: CAISPGQGFAFF

v_call: TRBV4-1
cdr3_length: 17
clone_size: .
d_call: .
j_call: TRBJ1-1
cdr3_nt: TGCGCCAGCAGCCAAGATCTTTTTAGGGAGCTGAACACTGAAGCTTTCTTT
cdr3_aa: CASSQDLFRELNTEAFF

v_call: TRBV19
cdr3_length: 14
clone_size: .
d_call: .
j_call: TRBJ2-7
cdr3_nt: TGTGCCAGTAGTAAGGCGGATCAACCCTACGAGCAGTACTTC
cdr3_aa: CASSKADQPYEQYF

v_call: TRBV7-9
cdr3_length: 17
clone_size: .
d_call: TRBD2
j_call: TRBJ2-7
cdr3_nt: TGTGCCAGCAGCTTAGAGGGATACTGGGGACTATCAGGCGAGCAGTACTTC
cdr3_aa: CASSLEGYWGLSGEQYF

v_call: TRBV28
cdr3_length: 13
clone_size: .
d_call: .
j_call: TRBJ2-7
cdr3_nt: TGTGCCAGCAGGGGGGACATTAACTACGAGCAGTACTTC
cdr3_aa: CASRGDINYEQYF

v_call: TRBV28
cdr3_length: 15
clone_size: .
d_call: TRBD1
j_call: TRBJ2-7
cdr3_nt: TGTGCCAGCATAGGACCCGGGACAGGGAGGAACGAGCAGTACTTC
cdr3_aa: CASIGPGTGRNEQYF

v_call: TRBV28
cdr3_length: 15
clone_size: .
d_call: .
j_call: TRBJ1-1
cdr3_nt: TGTGCCAGCGGCTCCTCCGTGGCAGGGGATACTGAAGCTTTCTTT
cdr3_aa: CASGSSVAGDTEAFF

v_call: TRBV6-5
cdr3_length: 14
clone_size: .
d_call: TRBD1
j_call: TRBJ2-5
cdr3_nt: TGTGCCAGCAGTGGACAGGGAACCCAAGAGACCCAGTACTTC
cdr3_aa: CASSGQGTQETQYF

v_call: TRBV27
cdr3_length: 15
clone_size: .
d_call: .
j_call: TRBJ2-1
cdr3_nt: TGTGCCAGCAGAACAAGCGGGCCGGCCTACAATGAGCAGTTCTTC
cdr3_aa: CASRTSGPAYNEQFF

v_call: TRBV11-3
cdr3_length: 15
clone_size: .
d_call: TRBD2
j_call: TRBJ2-3
cdr3_nt: TGTGCCAGCAGCTTAGGCGGGAGTAGGACAGATACGCAGTATTTT
cdr3_aa: CASSLGGSRTDTQYF

v_call: TRBV5-4
cdr3_length: 16
clone_size: .
d_call: TRBD2
j_call: TRBJ2-1
cdr3_nt: TGTGCCAGCAGCTTGGCACCTAGCGGGAGGCTAGGTGAGCAGTTCTTC
cdr3_aa: CASSLAPSGRLGEQFF

v_call: TRBV13
cdr3_length: 15
clone_size: once
d_call: .
j_call: TRBJ1-2
cdr3_nt: TGTGCCAGCAGCCACGAACAGGGACCTAACTATGGCTACACCTTC
cdr3_aa: CASSHEQGPNYGYTF